A selection of T cell receptor beta chains follows, all from one sample in a study of molecular identifiers for immune sequencing clone quantification. TCRdb used MiXCR to reprocess the PCR reads, holding one entry per CDR3 protein. The sample lists hundreds of thousands of distinct CDR3 sequences; approximately 20% were seen once. Material: naive CD8+ T cells from blood, with Jurkat cell RNA spiked in. The receptors derive from a human donor in good health. Some libraries in this study had Jurkat cell RNA spiked in. CDR3s include the opening cysteine and the closing phenylalanine or tryptophan. The order of the fields is CDR3 protein, V gene, J gene.

CDR3 protein: CSARGAVTAAGLNQPQHF
V gene: TRBV20-1
J gene: TRBJ1-5

CDR3 protein: CASSYYGGGVGEQYF
V gene: TRBV6-6
J gene: TRBJ2-7

CDR3 protein: CASRGLDREGYGYTF
V gene: TRBV2
J gene: TRBJ1-2

CDR3 protein: CASSPSDLTDTQYF
V gene: TRBV7-6
J gene: TRBJ2-3

CDR3 protein: CASSPEGLAGFNEQFF
V gene: TRBV6-5
J gene: TRBJ2-1

CDR3 protein: CASSKTGPSDLYEQYF
V gene: TRBV25-1
J gene: TRBJ2-7

CDR3 protein: CASSDSEHRGEAFF
V gene: TRBV6-4
J gene: TRBJ1-1

CDR3 protein: CAAAEYQETQYF
V gene: TRBV2
J gene: TRBJ2-5

CDR3 protein: CASSLDQGSYEQYF
V gene: TRBV5-6
J gene: TRBJ2-7

CDR3 protein: CASSYYLGSGDNTDTQYF
V gene: TRBV6-2/TRBV6-3
J gene: TRBJ2-3

CDR3 protein: CASSLEGGGLSTDTQYF
V gene: TRBV7-2
J gene: TRBJ2-3

CDR3 protein: CASSHSSRAAYEQYF
V gene: TRBV4-3
J gene: TRBJ2-7

CDR3 protein: CASSPRDSGNTDTQYF
V gene: TRBV6-2/TRBV6-3
J gene: TRBJ2-3

CDR3 protein: CASSLGTGSDTEAFF
V gene: TRBV5-1
J gene: TRBJ1-1

CDR3 protein: CASSYSGTGTNYGYTF
V gene: TRBV6-5
J gene: TRBJ1-2

CDR3 protein: CASSYLVGQGVAGVETQYF
V gene: TRBV6-6
J gene: TRBJ2-5

CDR3 protein: CASSQTTSNSYEQYF
V gene: TRBV4-3
J gene: TRBJ2-7

CDR3 protein: CASSSRGPGVEKLFF
V gene: TRBV4-1
J gene: TRBJ1-4

CDR3 protein: CASSQNPSGRANEQFF
V gene: TRBV11-2
J gene: TRBJ2-1

CDR3 protein: CASSFGYSNTEAFF
V gene: TRBV27
J gene: TRBJ1-1

CDR3 protein: CASRRGQGLTDTQYF
V gene: TRBV6-5
J gene: TRBJ2-3

CDR3 protein: CASSPNSWTEMNTGELFF
V gene: TRBV7-9
J gene: TRBJ2-2

CDR3 protein: CASSQEFRYEQYF
V gene: TRBV4-3
J gene: TRBJ2-7

CDR3 protein: CASNSRATSTDTQYF
V gene: TRBV19
J gene: TRBJ2-3

CDR3 protein: CASSLAPGHNLRETNEKLFF
V gene: TRBV7-6
J gene: TRBJ1-4

CDR3 protein: CASGVPNTGELFF
V gene: TRBV12-3/TRBV12-4
J gene: TRBJ2-2

CDR3 protein: CASSSLRGSTDTQYF
V gene: TRBV7-9
J gene: TRBJ2-3

CDR3 protein: CASSQELAGGLSYNEQFF
V gene: TRBV6-5
J gene: TRBJ2-1

CDR3 protein: CAWSEIGLNTQYF
V gene: TRBV30
J gene: TRBJ2-3

CDR3 protein: CASSEVDPSYEQYF
V gene: TRBV5-6
J gene: TRBJ2-7

CDR3 protein: CASSLKSSETGGANVLTF
V gene: TRBV14
J gene: TRBJ2-6

CDR3 protein: CASSRSVGQETQYF
V gene: TRBV12-3/TRBV12-4
J gene: TRBJ2-5

CDR3 protein: CASSFAPAGGTYEQYF
V gene: TRBV12-3/TRBV12-4
J gene: TRBJ2-7

CDR3 protein: CASSQEMNKGYGYTF
V gene: TRBV3-1
J gene: TRBJ1-2

CDR3 protein: CASSLRLLAGVETQYF
V gene: TRBV12-3/TRBV12-4
J gene: TRBJ2-5

CDR3 protein: CASSLSGQKYEQYF
V gene: TRBV27
J gene: TRBJ2-7

CDR3 protein: CASSEFRGETYEQYF
V gene: TRBV2
J gene: TRBJ2-7

CDR3 protein: CASSLWNTGAFF
V gene: TRBV5-4
J gene: TRBJ1-1

CDR3 protein: CSASTGHNSYEQYF
V gene: TRBV20-1
J gene: TRBJ2-7

CDR3 protein: CASSRRSGETQYF
V gene: TRBV6-2/TRBV6-3
J gene: TRBJ2-5

CDR3 protein: CSATSATTGGVETQYF
V gene: TRBV20-1
J gene: TRBJ2-5

CDR3 protein: CASSPFQGADTEAFF
V gene: TRBV19
J gene: TRBJ1-1

CDR3 protein: CASNVGSRGNQPQHF
V gene: TRBV19
J gene: TRBJ1-5

CDR3 protein: CASSPIWVEMNTEAFF
V gene: TRBV27
J gene: TRBJ1-1

CDR3 protein: CASSTPGLAENTGELFF
V gene: TRBV7-9
J gene: TRBJ2-2